Below, 10 T cell receptor beta chains from the same sample are listed, as sequenced in a study of T-cell reconstitution after alpha-beta-depleted transplantation in children. Unique molecular identifiers were used in preparing the TCRbeta library. TCRdb called the PCR reads again in MiXCR, with one record for every CDR3 protein. This repertoire shows 450,000 to 550,000 distinct CDR3 sequences, about an eighth found once; its top ten account for 14%. Sequencing was performed on PBMCs, mostly from graft donor cells, taken 180 days after TCRalphabeta/CD19-depleted stem cell transplant. Receptors originate from a female patient between 2 and 10 years old who had a stem cell transplant for aplastic anemia, so the T cells may come from the graft donor.

This clonotype was picked up a small number of times. The chain uses TRBV24-1 and TRBJ2-1, with D perhaps TRBD2 (6 bases). The CDR3 contains 16 residues. Germline loops: CDR1 KGHDR, CDR2 SFDVKD. V lost 6 bases and J lost 4, with 18 bases in between. CDR3 in amino acids: CATSSGLASPYNEQFF. CDR3 nucleotide sequence: TGTGCCACCAGTTCGGGACTGGCGAGCCCTTACAATGAGCAGTTCTTC.

At least ten counts were recorded for this clonotype. This chain connects TRBV5-1 to TRBJ2-2; 11 nucleotides agree with TRBD2. The junction had 11 bases not matched to a gene; V was cut back by 4 bases and J by 3 bases. Germline V gene lookup returns CDR1 SGHRS and CDR2 YFSETQ. The CDR3 sequence is 18 residues long. CDR3 region: CASSPTPLAGGYTGELFF. CDR3 DNA sequence: TGCGCCAGCAGCCCGACCCCTCTAGCGGGAGGTTACACCGGGGAGCTGTTTTTT.

The chain joins TRBV5-1 to TRBJ2-4; no firm D call. Germline lookup yields CDR1 SGHRS and CDR2 YFSETQ. Between the trimmed V and J ends, which lost 4 bases and 7 bases, there was a span of 12 bases. CDR3 length equals 13 residues. CDR3 sequence reads: CASSPRSANIQYF. CDR3 in DNA: TGCGCCAGCAGCCCCCGTTCGGCCAACATTCAGTACTTC.

This clonotype came up a few times. J is TRBJ2-4 and V is TRBV18, with 11 bases lining up with TRBD1. The CDR3 spans 18 residues. V was pared by 2 bases and J by 2 bases, with 8 bases of the junction left unmatched. Germline values: CDR1 KGHSH, CDR2 LQKENI. In DNA form, the CDR3 reads TGTGCCAGCTCACCATTACTCGGGACAGGGGGGACCAAAAACATTCAGTACTTC. This codes for CASSPLLGTGGTKNIQYF.

Comment on this clonotype: It is likely a read error, because the conserved phenylalanine at the end of the CDR3 is missing. The rearrangement uses TRBV7-2 and TRBJ2-3, with unresolved D. Trimming removed 2 bases at V and 4 bases at J, with 4 bases between. This CDR3 is 12 amino acids long. CDR1 is SGHTA, CDR2 FQGNSA, per germline. CDR3 sequence: CASSLLSDTQYY. In nucleotides, the CDR3 is TGTGCCAGCAGCTTATTATCAGATACGCAGTATTAT.

The table lists this clonotype with a few counts. V gene TRBV20-1 combines with J gene TRBJ2-3; D is perhaps TRBD1 (5 bases). CDR1 DFQATT and CDR2 SNEGSKA come from the germline V gene (reference sequence). The CDR3 is 13 residues long. Trimming cost V 5 bases and J 4 bases, with 13 bases left between them. The CDR3 sequence is CSAVGVRADTQYF. DNA of the CDR3: TGCAGTGCTGTCGGCGTCAGGGCAGATACGCAGTATTTT.

The rearrangement links TRBV27 to TRBJ1-4; D is uncertain. Looked up from germline, CDR1 is MNHEY and CDR2 is SMNVEV (reference sequence). This CDR3 is built from 16 residues. Trimming cost V 4 bases and J 0 bases, with 12 bases left between them. The CDR3 protein is CASSSQNLATNEKLFF. DNA of the CDR3: TGTGCCAGCAGTTCGCAGAACCTTGCAACTAATGAAAAACTGTTTTTT.

The chain joins TRBV28 to TRBJ1-1, with TRBD1 matching 11 bases. Germline V gives CDR1 MDHEN, CDR2 SYDVKM. With 4 bases clipped from V and 0 bases from J, the junction kept 10 bases outside the gene matches. The CDR3 runs to 18 residues. CDR3 nucleotides: TGTGCCAGCAGTTCCCTTCACCGGGACAGGGGGATGAACACTGAAGCTTTCTTT. Its translation is CASSSLHRDRGMNTEAFF.

The chain is built from TRBV20-1 and TRBJ2-3; D is ambiguous. Germline lookup yields CDR1 DFQATT and CDR2 SNEGSKA (reference sequence). Between the trimmed V and J ends, which lost 2 bases and 5 bases, there was a span of 11 bases. CDR3 length: 13 amino acids. Written as DNA, the CDR3 is TGCAGTGCTAGAAATGGATTCGGAGATACGCAGTATTTT. Translated: CSARNGFGDTQYF.

The V call is TRBV12-3 or TRBV12-4, the J call TRBJ1-2; D perhaps matches TRBD1 (5 bases). V lost 2 bases and J 6 bases, leaving 7 bases between the germline ends. The CDR3 spans 12 residues. The CDR3 region is CASSLLGDGYTF. The CDR3 nucleotides read TGTGCCAGCAGTTTACTGGGGGATGGCTACACCTTC.